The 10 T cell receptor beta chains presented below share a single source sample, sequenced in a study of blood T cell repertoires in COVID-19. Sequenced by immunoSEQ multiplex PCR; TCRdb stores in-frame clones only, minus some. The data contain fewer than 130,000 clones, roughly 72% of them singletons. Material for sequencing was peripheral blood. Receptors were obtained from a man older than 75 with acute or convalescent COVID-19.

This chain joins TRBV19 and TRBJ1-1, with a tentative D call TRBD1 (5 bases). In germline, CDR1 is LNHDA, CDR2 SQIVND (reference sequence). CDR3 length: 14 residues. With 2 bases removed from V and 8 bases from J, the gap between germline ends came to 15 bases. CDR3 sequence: CASSIRGPPGEAFF. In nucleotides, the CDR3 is TGTGCCAGTAGTATAAGAGGCCCCCCAGGGGAAGCTTTCTTT.

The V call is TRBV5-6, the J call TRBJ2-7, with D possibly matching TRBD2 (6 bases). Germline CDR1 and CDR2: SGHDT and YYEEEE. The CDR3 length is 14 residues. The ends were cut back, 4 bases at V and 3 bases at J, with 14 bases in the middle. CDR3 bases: TGTGCCAGCAGCCCCAGGCCTAGCGACTACGAGCAGTACTTC. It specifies CASSPRPSDYEQYF.

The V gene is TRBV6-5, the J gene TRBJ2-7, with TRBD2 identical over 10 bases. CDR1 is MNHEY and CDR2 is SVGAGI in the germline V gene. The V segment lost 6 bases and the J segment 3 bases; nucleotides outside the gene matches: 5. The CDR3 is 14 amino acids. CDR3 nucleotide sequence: TGTGCCAGCAGCGCTAGCGGGGGCTACTACGAGCAGTACTTC. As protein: CASSASGGYYEQYF.

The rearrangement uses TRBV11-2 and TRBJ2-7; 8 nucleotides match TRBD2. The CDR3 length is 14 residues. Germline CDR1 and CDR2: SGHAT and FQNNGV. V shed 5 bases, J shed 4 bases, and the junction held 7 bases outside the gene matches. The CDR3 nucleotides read TGTGCCAGCAGCCCGAGCGGGAGTTTTTACGAGCAGTACTTC. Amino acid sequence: CASSPSGSFYEQYF.

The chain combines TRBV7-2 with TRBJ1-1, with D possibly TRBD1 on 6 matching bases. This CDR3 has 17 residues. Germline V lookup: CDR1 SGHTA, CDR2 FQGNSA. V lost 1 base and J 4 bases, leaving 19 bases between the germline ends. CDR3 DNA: TGTGCCAGCAGCTTAGACAGGGCAGGAAGATCGAGCACTGAAGCTTTCTTT. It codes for CASSLDRAGRSSTEAFF.

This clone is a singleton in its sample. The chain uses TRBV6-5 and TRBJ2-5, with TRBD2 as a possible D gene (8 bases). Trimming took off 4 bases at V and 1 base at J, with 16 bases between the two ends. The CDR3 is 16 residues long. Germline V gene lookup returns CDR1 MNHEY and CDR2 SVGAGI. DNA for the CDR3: TGTGCCAGCAGTTTCGTGACAGGGACTAGCCAAGAGACCCAGTACTTC. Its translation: CASSFVTGTSQETQYF.

The CDR3 DNA sequence: TGTGCCAGCAGCCAAAGGGGCACTGAAGCTTTCTTT. This translates into CASSQRGTEAFF. The V and J genes are TRBV3-1 (or the pseudogene TRBV3-2) and TRBJ1-1, with D perhaps TRBD1 (5 bases). V lost 2 bases, J lost 4 bases, and 5 bases lay in between. The CDR3 runs 12 residues. The germline V gene has CDR1 LGHDT and CDR2 YNNKEL (reference sequence).

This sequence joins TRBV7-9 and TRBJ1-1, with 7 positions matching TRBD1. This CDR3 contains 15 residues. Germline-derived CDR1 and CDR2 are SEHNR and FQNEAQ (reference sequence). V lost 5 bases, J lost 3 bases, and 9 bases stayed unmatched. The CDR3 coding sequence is TGTGCCAGCAGCCCCGACAGGGCCAGGGACACTGAAGCTTTCTTT. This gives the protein CASSPDRARDTEAFF.

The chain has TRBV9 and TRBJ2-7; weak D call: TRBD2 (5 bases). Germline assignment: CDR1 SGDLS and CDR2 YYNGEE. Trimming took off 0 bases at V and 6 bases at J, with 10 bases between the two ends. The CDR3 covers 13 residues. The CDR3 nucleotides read TGTGCCAGCAGCGTAGGTTTGGGGAGCGAGCAGTACTTC. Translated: CASSVGLGSEQYF.

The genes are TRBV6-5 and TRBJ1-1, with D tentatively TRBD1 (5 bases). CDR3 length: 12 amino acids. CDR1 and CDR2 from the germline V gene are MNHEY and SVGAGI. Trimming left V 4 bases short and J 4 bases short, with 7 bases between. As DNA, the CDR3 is TGTGCCAGCAGTTCCGGGGGCACTGAAGCTTTCTTT. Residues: CASSSGGTEAFF.